The rows below give T cell receptor beta chains drawn from one sample of a study of somatic mutations in cytotoxic T cells in rheumatoid arthritis. Some clones are missing from TCRdb's copy, which holds only in-frame ones; the method was immunoSEQ multiplex PCR. The sample has some 30,000 clones; around 87% are singletons. The specimen was CD8+ T cells sorted from blood. These receptors all stem from an adult with rheumatoid arthritis. Both conserved end residues are part of each CDR3. The D gene is left open where the match is weak. A row's size may be missing; if present it is once, few, many or a size class.

clone_size	d_call	j_call	v_call	cdr3_nt	cdr3_aa
NA	NA	TRBJ2-7	TRBV29-1	TGCAGCGTTATTCACGGAACCTACGAGCAGTACTTC	CSVIHGTYEQYF
few	TRBD1	TRBJ1-1	TRBV29-1	TGCAGCGTCGTGGGACAGGGGAACACTGAAGCTTTCTTT	CSVVGQGNTEAFF
NA	TRBD2	TRBJ2-5	TRBV19	TGTGCCAGTAGTATAGATCCAGCGGGAGAAGAGACCCAGTACTTC	CASSIDPAGEETQYF
NA	TRBD2	TRBJ2-1	TRBV13	TGTGCCAGCAGCACGAGACTTCCCTTAGCGGGGGCCTACAATGAGCAGTTCTTC	CASSTRLPLAGAYNEQFF
NA	NA	TRBJ1-2	TRBV4-1	TGCGCCAGCAGCCAAGAGAGGGGACATTATGGCTACACCTTC	CASSQERGHYGYTF
NA	TRBD2	TRBJ2-1	TRBV10-1	TGCGCCAGCAGTGACCAGCGGGAGAGGAATGAGCAGTTCTTC	CASSDQRERNEQFF
NA	NA	TRBJ2-3	TRBV30	TGTGCCTGGAGTGTACTAGTAACGGCCTCGGAGTATTTT	CAWSVLVTASEYF
once	NA	TRBJ1-6	TRBV14	TGTGCCAGCAGCCTATACGTTGGGGCTTCCTATAATTCACCCCTCCACTTT	CASSLYVGASYNSPLHF
NA	TRBD2	TRBJ2-1	TRBV7-8	TGTGCCAGCAGCTTAGACCCCGAGAGGGGCGGGACTAACAATGAGCAGTTCTTC	CASSLDPERGGTNNEQFF
NA	TRBD1	TRBJ1-1	TRBV6-6	TGTGCCAGCAGACAGACAGGGGATCCTACTGAAGCTTTCTTT	CASRQTGDPTEAFF
NA	NA	TRBJ2-7	TRBV6-1	TGTGCCAGCAGTGAAGCAGGTTACGAGCAGTACTTC	CASSEAGYEQYF
NA	NA	TRBJ1-1	TRBV29-1	TGCAGCGTTGCTCCAGGGGAGAACACTGAAGCTTTCTTT	CSVAPGENTEAFF
NA	NA	TRBJ2-2	TRBV7-2	TGTGCCAGCGAGTCGGGGACGTCGAACACCGGGGAGCTGTTTTTT	CASESGTSNTGELFF
NA	TRBD2	TRBJ2-3	TRBV7-2	TGTGCCAGCAGCTTCCTACTAGCGAGCACAGATACGCAGTATTTT	CASSFLLASTDTQYF
NA	NA	TRBJ2-7	TRBV7-2	TGTGCCAGCAGCTCAGGGCAGGGTGGAAGCGAGCAGTACTTC	CASSSGQGGSEQYF
once	TRBD2	TRBJ2-1	TRBV5-4	TGTGCCAGCAGCTTGGAGGAGCGGGGGGGCAATGAGCAGTTCTTC	CASSLEERGGNEQFF
few	NA	TRBJ1-2	TRBV6-5	TGTGCCTGCTCCCGCCGGAATTCCGATGGCTACACCTTC	CACSRRNSDGYTF
NA	NA	TRBJ2-3	TRBV7-9	TGTGCCAGCAGCCAATTTGGGGGGGCAACAGATACGCAGTATTTT	CASSQFGGATDTQYF
NA	NA	TRBJ1-6	TRBV6-5	TGTGCCAGCGGTCCTGCGCACTATAATTCACCCCTCCACTTT	CASGPAHYNSPLHF
NA	NA	TRBJ1-2	TRBV5-6	TGTGCCAGCAGTTCTGGGACCTACCAGGCTACTTTCTATGGCTACACCTTC	CASSSGTYQATFYGYTF
NA	NA	TRBJ2-7	TRBV18	TGTGCCAGCTCACCACCAAGCTCCTACGAGCAGTACTTC	CASSPPSSYEQYF
few	TRBD2	TRBJ2-7	TRBV14	TGTGCCAGCAGCCAGTGGACTAGCGGGGCCTCCTACGAGCAGTACTTC	CASSQWTSGASYEQYF
NA	NA	TRBJ1-1	TRBV5-1	TGCGCCAGCAGCTTCGGGGTTGGGGCTATGAACACTGAAGCTTTCTTT	CASSFGVGAMNTEAFF
NA	TRBD2	TRBJ2-1	TRBV15	TGTGCCACCAGCATTCACTCGGGACTAGAGTTTGAGAGGGATGAGCAGTTCTTC	CATSIHSGLEFERDEQFF
NA	NA	TRBJ1-5	TRBV19	TGTGCCAGTAAGGAGGGAGGGAATCAGCCCCAGCATTTT	CASKEGGNQPQHF
NA	NA	TRBJ2-7	TRBV5-6	TGTGCCAGCAGCGCCCAGACAGGTATCTCCTACGAGCAGTACTTC	CASSAQTGISYEQYF
NA	TRBD2	TRBJ2-3	TRBV9	TGTGCCAGCAGCGTTTACCCGGGACTAGCCGGCACAGATACGCAGTATTTT	CASSVYPGLAGTDTQYF
NA	NA	TRBJ1-2	TRBV18	TGTGCCAGCTCACCACCTACGGTCCAGGAGGGCTACACCTTC	CASSPPTVQEGYTF
NA	NA	TRBJ1-1	TRBV14	TGTGCCAGCAGCCAAGATTATGGGGAGGGGGACACTGAAGCTTTCTTT	CASSQDYGEGDTEAFF
NA	NA	TRBJ1-6	TRBV27	TGTGCCAGCAGTTTAGCCGGTTCACCCCTCCACTTT	CASSLAGSPLHF
few	TRBD1	TRBJ2-7	TRBV7-9	TGTGCCAGCGGGGACAGGAAAGACTTCCTGGGTTACGAGCAGTACTTC	CASGDRKDFLGYEQYF
NA	TRBD2	TRBJ2-5	TRBV7-8	TGTGCCAGCAGCCCCGGGAGGACGCGGCAAGAGACCCAGTACTTC	CASSPGRTRQETQYF
NA	TRBD1	TRBJ2-6	TRBV7-9	TGTGCCAGCAGCTGGACAGGGAACGGGGCCAACGTCCTGACTTTC	CASSWTGNGANVLTF
NA	NA	TRBJ2-1	TRBV7-2	TGTGCCAGCAGCTTAGGAGGGTCCTACAATGAGCAGTTCTTC	CASSLGGSYNEQFF
NA	TRBD1	TRBJ2-4	TRBV29-1	TGCAGCGTCACAGGGGACCTTAGCAACATTCAGTACTTC	CSVTGDLSNIQYF
NA	NA	TRBJ2-5	TRBV25-1	TGTGCCAGCAGTGAGTACAAGGCAGGGGTAGAGACCCAGTACTTC	CASSEYKAGVETQYF
NA	TRBD1	TRBJ1-2	TRBV10-3	TGTGCCATCACCCCGGTTGAAGCAGGGGGATATGGCTACACCTTC	CAITPVEAGGYGYTF
once	NA	TRBJ2-7	TRBV6-6	TGTGCCAGCAGCACCCCAGGTGGTGAGCAGTACTTC	CASSTPGGEQYF
NA	NA	TRBJ2-1	TRBV7-3	TGTGCCAGCAGCTTAGGCTTCGGCAATGAGCAGTTCTTC	CASSLGFGNEQFF
few	TRBD2	TRBJ2-1	TRBV2	TGTGCCAGCAGTGGTTCTAGCGGGAGGCACAATGAGCAGTTCTTC	CASSGSSGRHNEQFF
NA	TRBD2	TRBJ2-1	TRBV30	TGTGCCTGGAGTGTCCATAGTAGCGGGGACCTCTACAATGAGCAGTTCTTC	CAWSVHSSGDLYNEQFF
NA	NA	TRBJ1-2	TRBV9	TGTGCCAGCAGCCCCACTGGCGGGGGAGGCGGCTACACCTTC	CASSPTGGGGGYTF
NA	TRBD1	TRBJ2-5	TRBV29-1	TGCAGCGTTTGTTGGGCAGGGGGACAAGAGACCCAGTACTTC	CSVCWAGGQETQYF
NA	TRBD2	TRBJ2-3	TRBV5-6	TGTGCCAGCAGCTTGGCACCCATAGCGGGGGGCTACACAGATACGCAGTATTTT	CASSLAPIAGGYTDTQYF
NA	NA	TRBJ1-5	TRBV6-5	TGTGCCAGCGGGCATCAGCCCCAGCATTTT	CASGHQPQHF
NA	NA	TRBJ1-4	TRBV4-1	TGCGCCAGCAGCGGAAATCTGCGTGCGGTTTCGGATGAAAAACTGTTTTTT	CASSGNLRAVSDEKLFF
once	NA	TRBJ1-5	TRBV28	TGTGCCAGCAGTTATTTACAGGCAAATCAGCCCCAGCATTTT	CASSYLQANQPQHF
NA	NA	TRBJ2-1	TRBV15	TGTGCCACCTCCGGGACCTCGGACGGTGAGCAGTTCTTC	CATSGTSDGEQFF
NA	NA	TRBJ1-5	TRBV13	TGTGCCAGCAGCTTAGGGACAGGTAATCAGCCCCAGCATTTT	CASSLGTGNQPQHF
NA	NA	TRBJ2-3	TRBV12-5	TGTGCTAGTGCCTCGTGGATAGCGCAGGATACGCAGTATTTT	CASASWIAQDTQYF
NA	NA	TRBJ1-1	TRBV2	TGTGCCAGCAGGGGGGGCAGGGATGCTGAAGCTTTCTTT	CASRGGRDAEAFF
once	TRBD2	TRBJ2-7	TRBV5-1	TGCGCCAGCAGCGCGGCGGGAGCAGACGAGCAGTACTTC	CASSAAGADEQYF
NA	TRBD1	TRBJ1-2	TRBV7-9	TGTGCCAGCAGCTTACTCGCAGGGGGTGGAGACTATGGCTACACCTTC	CASSLLAGGGDYGYTF
once	TRBD2	TRBJ2-1	TRBV27	TGTGCCAGCAGTTTAGCGGGAGAATACAATGAGCAGTTCTTC	CASSLAGEYNEQFF
once	NA	TRBJ1-2	TRBV7-9	TGTGCCAGCAGCTCCCCCCCCCGGGGGGACTATGGCTACACCTTC	CASSSPPRGDYGYTF
NA	NA	TRBJ1-1	TRBV29-1	TGCAGCGTTTACCCCTGGGTCGACGCTGAAGCTTTCTTT	CSVYPWVDAEAFF
NA	NA	TRBJ1-5	TRBV6-5	TGTGCCAGCAGTTATAGTAGCAATCAGCCCCAGCATTTT	CASSYSSNQPQHF
NA	NA	TRBJ1-6	TRBV4-2	TGTGCCAGCTCTCTGGACAGTGGGGGGAATTCACCCCTCCACTTT	CASSLDSGGNSPLHF
once	NA	TRBJ2-7	TRBV5-5	TGTGCCAGCAGCTCCCGCGGGCCCTACGAGCAGTACTTC	CASSSRGPYEQYF